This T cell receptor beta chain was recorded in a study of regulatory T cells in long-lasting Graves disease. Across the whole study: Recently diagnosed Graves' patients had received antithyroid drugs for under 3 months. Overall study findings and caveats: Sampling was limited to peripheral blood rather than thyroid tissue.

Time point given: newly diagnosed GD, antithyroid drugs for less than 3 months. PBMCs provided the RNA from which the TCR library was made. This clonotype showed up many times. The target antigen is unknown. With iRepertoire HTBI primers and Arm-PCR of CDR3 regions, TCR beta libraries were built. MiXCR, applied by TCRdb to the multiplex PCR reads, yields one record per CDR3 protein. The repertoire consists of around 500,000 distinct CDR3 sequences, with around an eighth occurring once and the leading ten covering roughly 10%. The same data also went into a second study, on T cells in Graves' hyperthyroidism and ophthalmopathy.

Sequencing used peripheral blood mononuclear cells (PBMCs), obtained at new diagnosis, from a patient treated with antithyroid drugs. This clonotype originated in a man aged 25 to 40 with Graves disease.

The CDR3 loop is CSARGIGPPARLDFYNEQFF. The CDR3 nucleotides are TGCAGTGCTAGAGGTATAGGTCCCCCCGCCAGGTTGGATTTCTACAATGAGCAGTTCTTC. The J gene is TRBJ2-1, the V gene TRBV20-1; D not resolved. The V gene's germline CDR1 is DFQATT and CDR2 SNEGSKA (reference sequence). This CDR3 region has 20 residues. Trimming pared 1 base from V and 3 bases from J, leaving 28 bases between.